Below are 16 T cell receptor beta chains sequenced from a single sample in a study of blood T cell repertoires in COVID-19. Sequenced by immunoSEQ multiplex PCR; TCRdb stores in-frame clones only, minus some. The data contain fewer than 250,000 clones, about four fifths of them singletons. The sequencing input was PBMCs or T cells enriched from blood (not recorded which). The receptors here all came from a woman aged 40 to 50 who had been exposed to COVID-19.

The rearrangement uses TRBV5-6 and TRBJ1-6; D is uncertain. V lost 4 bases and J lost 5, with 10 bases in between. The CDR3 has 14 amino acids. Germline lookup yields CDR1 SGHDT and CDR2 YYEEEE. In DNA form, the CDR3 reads TGTGCCAGCAGCGCAGAGGAAAATAATTCACCCCTCCACTTT. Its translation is CASSAEENNSPLHF.

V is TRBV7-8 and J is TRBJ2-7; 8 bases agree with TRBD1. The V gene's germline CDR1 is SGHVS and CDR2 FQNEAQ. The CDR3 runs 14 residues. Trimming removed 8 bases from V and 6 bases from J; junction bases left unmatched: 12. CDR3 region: CASSPGQALGEQYF. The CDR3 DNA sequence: TGTGCCAGCTCTCCGGGACAGGCCTTGGGCGAGCAGTACTTC.

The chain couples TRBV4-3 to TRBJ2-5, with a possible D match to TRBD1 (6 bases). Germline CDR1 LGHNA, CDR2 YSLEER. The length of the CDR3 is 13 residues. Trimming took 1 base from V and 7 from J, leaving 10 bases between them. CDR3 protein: CASSQAQGRTQYF. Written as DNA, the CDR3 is TGCGCCAGCAGCCAAGCACAGGGACGGACCCAGTACTTC.

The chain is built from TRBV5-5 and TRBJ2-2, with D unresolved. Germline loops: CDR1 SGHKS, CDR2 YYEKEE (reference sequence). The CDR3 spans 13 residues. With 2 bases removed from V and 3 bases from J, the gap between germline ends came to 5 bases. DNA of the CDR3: TGTGCCAGCAGCTTCAAATACACCGGGGAGCTGTTTTTT. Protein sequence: CASSFKYTGELFF.

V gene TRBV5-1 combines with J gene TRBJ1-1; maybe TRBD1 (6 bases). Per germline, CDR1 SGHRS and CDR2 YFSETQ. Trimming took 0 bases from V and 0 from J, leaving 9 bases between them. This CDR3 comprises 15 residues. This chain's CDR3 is CASSLGTVLNTEAFF. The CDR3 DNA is TGCGCCAGCAGCTTGGGGACAGTCTTGAACACTGAAGCTTTCTTT. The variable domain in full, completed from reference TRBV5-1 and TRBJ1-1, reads KAGVTQTPRYLIKTRGQQVTLSCSPISGHRSVSWYQQTPGQGLQFLFEYFSETQRNKGNFPGRFSGRQFSNSRSEMNVSTLELGDSALYLCASSLGTVLNTEAFFGQGTRLTVV.

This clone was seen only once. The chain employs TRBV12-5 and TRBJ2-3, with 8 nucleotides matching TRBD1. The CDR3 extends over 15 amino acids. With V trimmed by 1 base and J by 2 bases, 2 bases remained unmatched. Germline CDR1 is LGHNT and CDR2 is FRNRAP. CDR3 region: CASGLGRGPTDTQYF. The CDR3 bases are TGTGCTAGTGGTTTGGGCAGGGGGCCCACAGATACGCAGTATTTT.

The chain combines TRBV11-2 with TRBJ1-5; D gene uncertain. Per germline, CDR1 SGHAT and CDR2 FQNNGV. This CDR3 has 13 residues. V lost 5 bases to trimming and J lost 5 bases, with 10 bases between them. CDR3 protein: CASSPQWDQPQHF. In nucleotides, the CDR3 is TGTGCCAGCAGCCCACAGTGGGATCAGCCCCAGCATTTT.

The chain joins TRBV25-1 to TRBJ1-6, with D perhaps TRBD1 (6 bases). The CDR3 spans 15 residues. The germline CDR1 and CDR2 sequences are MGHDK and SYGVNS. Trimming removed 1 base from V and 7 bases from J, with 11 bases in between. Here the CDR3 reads CASSEFTQGNSPLHF. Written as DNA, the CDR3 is TGTGCCAGCAGTGAATTCACCCAGGGGAATTCACCCCTCCACTTT.

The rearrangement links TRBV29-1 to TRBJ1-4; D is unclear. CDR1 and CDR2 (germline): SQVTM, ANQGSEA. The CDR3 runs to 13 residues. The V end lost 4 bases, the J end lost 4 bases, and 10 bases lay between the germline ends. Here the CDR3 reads CSVGVSGNEKLFF. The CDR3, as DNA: TGCAGCGTTGGTGTCAGTGGTAATGAAAAACTGTTTTTT.

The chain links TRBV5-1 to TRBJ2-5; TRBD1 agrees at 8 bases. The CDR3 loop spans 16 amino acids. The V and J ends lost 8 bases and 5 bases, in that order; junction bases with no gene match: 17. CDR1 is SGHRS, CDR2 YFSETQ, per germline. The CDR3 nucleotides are TGCGCCAGTGCGCTTGGGGATGTCGCAGGGGGCGAGACCCAGTACTTC. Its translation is CASALGDVAGGETQYF.

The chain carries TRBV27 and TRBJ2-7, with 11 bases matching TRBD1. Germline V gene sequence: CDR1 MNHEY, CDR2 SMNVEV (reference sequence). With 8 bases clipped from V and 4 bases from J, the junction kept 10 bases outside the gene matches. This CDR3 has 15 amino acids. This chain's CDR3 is CASGTPGTGGYEQYF. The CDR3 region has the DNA TGTGCCAGCGGAACACCCGGGACAGGGGGTTACGAGCAGTACTTC.

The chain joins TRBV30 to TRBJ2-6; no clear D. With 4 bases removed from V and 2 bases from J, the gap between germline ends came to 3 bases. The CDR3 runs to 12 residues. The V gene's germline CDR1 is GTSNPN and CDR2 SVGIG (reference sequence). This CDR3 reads CAWNTGANVLTF. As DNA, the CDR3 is TGTGCCTGGAACACTGGGGCCAACGTCCTGACTTTC.

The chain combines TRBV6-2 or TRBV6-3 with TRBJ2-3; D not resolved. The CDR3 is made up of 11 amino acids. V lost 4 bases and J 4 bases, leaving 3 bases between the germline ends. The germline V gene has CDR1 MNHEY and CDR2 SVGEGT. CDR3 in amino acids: CASSFADTQYF. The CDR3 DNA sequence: TGTGCCAGCAGTTTCGCAGATACGCAGTATTTT.

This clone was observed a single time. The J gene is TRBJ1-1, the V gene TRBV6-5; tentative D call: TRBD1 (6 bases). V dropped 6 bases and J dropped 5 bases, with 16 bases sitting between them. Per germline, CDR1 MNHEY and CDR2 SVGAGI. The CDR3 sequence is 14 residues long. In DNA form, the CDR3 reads TGTGCCAGCAGCCGGGACATGCCGCGGACTGAAGCTTTCTTT. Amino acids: CASSRDMPRTEAFF.

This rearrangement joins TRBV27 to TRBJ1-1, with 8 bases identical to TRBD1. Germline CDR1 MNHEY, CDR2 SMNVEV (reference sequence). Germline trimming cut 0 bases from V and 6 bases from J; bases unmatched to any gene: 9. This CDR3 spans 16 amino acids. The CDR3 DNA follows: TGTGCCAGCAGTTTATCCGCCCGTTGGGGACAGGCTGAAGCTTTCTTT. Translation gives CASSLSARWGQAEAFF.

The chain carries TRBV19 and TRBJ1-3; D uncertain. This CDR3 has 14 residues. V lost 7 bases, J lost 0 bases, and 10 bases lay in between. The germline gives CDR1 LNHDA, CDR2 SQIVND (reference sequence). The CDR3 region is CASNAGSSGNTIYF. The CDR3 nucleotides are TGTGCCAGTAATGCCGGGTCCTCTGGAAACACCATATATTTT. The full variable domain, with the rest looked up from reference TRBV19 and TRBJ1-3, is DGGITQSPKYLFRKEGQNVTLSCEQNLNHDAMYWYRQDPGQGLRLIYYSQIVNDFQKGDIAEGYSVSREKKESFPLTVTSAQKNPTAFYLCASNAGSSGNTIYFGEGSWLTVV.